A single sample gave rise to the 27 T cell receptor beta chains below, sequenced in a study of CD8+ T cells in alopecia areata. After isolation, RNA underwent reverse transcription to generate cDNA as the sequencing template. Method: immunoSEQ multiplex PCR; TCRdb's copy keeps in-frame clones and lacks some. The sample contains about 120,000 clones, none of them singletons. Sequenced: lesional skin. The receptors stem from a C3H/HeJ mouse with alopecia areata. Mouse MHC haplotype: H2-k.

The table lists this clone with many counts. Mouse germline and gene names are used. CDR3 loop: CTCSADGTGEDTQYF. The CDR3 bases that were read are TGCACCTGCAGTGCAGACGGGACAGGGGAAGAC. The chain joins TRBV1 to TRBJ2-5; 10 bases fit TRBD1. The CDR3 end is not reached by the read, which stops 4 residues before it; the germline J gene fills it in. The CDR3 is 15 residues long. CDR1 is NSQYPW and CDR2 is LRSPGD in the germline V gene (reference sequence). Using reference TRBV1 and TRBJ2-5 for the parts outside the CDR3, the full variable domain is VTLLEQNPRWRLVPRGQAVNLRCILKNSQYPWMSWYQQDLQKQLQWLFTLRSPGDKEVKSLPGADYLATRVTDTELRLQVANMSQGRTLYCTCSADGTGEDTQYFGPGTRLLVL.

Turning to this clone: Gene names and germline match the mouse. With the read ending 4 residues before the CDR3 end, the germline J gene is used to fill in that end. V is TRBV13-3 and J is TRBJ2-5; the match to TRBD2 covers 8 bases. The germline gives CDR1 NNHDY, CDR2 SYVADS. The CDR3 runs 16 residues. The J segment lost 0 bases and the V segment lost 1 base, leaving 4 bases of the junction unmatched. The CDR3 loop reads CASSDPGGTNQDTQYF. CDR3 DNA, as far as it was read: TGTGCCAGCAGTGATCCTGGGGGGACAAACCAAGAC.

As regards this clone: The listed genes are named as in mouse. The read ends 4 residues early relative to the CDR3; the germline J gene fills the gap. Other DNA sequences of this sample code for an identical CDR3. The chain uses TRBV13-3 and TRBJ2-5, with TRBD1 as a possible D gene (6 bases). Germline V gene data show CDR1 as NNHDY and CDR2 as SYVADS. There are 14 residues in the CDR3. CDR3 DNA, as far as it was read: TGTGCCAGCAGTGAACGCCAGGGGCGAGAC. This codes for CASSERQGRD. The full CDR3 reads CASSERQGRDTQYF.

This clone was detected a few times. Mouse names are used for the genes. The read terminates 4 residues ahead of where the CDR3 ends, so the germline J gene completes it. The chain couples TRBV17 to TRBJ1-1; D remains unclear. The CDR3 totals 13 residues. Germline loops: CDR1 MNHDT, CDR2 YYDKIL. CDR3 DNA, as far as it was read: TGTGCTAGCAGTAGAGATTTTACAGAA. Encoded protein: CASSRDFTE. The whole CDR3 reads CASSRDFTEEVFF.

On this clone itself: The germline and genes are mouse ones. This CDR3 reads CASSIEVGAEQFF. CDR3 DNA, as far as it was read: TGTGCCAGCAGTATAGAGGTGGGTGCT. V and J are TRBV19 and TRBJ2-1; D not resolved. The read ends 4 residues before the CDR3 terminus; that terminus is restored from the germline J gene. The V gene lost 0 bases and the J gene lost 6 bases, with 7 bases spanning the gap. The CDR3 extends over 13 amino acids. Germline CDR1 reads FNHDT; CDR2 reads SITEND (reference sequence).

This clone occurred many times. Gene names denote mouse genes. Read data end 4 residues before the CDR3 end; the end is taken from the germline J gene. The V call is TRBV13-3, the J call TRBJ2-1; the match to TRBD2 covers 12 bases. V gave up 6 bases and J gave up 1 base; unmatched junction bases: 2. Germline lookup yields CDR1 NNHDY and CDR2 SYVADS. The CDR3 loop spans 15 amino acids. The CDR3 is CASTGLGGNYAEQFF. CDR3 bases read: TGTGCCAGCACCGGACTGGGGGGGAACTATGCT.

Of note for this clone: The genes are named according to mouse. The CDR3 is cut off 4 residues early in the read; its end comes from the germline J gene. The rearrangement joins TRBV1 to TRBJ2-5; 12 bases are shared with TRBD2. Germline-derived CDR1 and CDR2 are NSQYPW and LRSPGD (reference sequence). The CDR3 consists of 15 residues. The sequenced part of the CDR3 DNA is TGCACCTGCAGGCCGCGGGACTGGGGGGAAGAC. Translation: CTCRPRDWGED. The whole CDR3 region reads CTCRPRDWGEDTQYF.

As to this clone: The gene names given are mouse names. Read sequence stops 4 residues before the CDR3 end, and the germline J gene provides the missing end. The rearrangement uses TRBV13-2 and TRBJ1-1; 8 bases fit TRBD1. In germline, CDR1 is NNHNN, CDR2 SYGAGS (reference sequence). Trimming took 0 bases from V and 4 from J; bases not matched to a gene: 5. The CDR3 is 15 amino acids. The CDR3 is CASGDGGRGLTEVFF. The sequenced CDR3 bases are TGTGCCAGCGGTGATGGAGGCAGGGGGCTCACA.

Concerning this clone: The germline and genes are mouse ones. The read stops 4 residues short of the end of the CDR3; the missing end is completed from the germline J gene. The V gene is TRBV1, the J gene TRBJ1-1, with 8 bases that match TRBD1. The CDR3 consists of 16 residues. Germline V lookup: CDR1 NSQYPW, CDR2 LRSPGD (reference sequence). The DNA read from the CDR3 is TGCACCTGCAGTGCAGTATCCGACAGGGGTCGGGCA. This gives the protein CTCSAVSDRGRA. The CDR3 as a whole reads CTCSAVSDRGRAEVFF.

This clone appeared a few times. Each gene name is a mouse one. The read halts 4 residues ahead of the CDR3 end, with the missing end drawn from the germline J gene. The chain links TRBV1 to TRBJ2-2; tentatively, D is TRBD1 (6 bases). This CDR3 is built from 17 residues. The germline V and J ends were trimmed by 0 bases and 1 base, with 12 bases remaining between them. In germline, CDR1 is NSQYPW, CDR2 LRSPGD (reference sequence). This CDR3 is CTCSADFGTQNTGQLYF. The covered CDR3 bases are TGCACCTGCAGTGCAGATTTCGGGACACAAAACACCGGG.

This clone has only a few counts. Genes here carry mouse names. The CDR3 reads CASRKGQGNAETLYF. CDR3 DNA (partial): TGTGCTAGCAGGAAGGGACAGGGGAATGCAGAA. V and J are TRBV17 and TRBJ2-3, with 10 bases matching TRBD1. Coverage ceases 4 residues before the CDR3 finishes, and the germline J gene fills in the end. Germline values: CDR1 MNHDT, CDR2 YYDKIL. V trimming: 6 bases; J trimming: 2 bases; junction bases outside the gene matches: 5. The length of the CDR3 is 15 residues.

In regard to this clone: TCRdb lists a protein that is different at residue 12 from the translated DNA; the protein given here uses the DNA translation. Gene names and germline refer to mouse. The CDR3 sequence is CASNTDRGVGNTLYF. Incomplete CDR3 DNA: TGTGCCAGCAATACGGACAGGGGAGTTGGAAATACG. The V gene is TRBV13-3, the J gene TRBJ1-3, with 9 positions matching TRBD1. The read halts 3 residues ahead of the CDR3 end, with the missing end drawn from the germline J gene. Trimming cost V 6 bases and J 3 bases; bases outside gene matches: 7. Germline-derived CDR1 and CDR2 are NNHDY and SYVADS. The CDR3 has 15 amino acids.

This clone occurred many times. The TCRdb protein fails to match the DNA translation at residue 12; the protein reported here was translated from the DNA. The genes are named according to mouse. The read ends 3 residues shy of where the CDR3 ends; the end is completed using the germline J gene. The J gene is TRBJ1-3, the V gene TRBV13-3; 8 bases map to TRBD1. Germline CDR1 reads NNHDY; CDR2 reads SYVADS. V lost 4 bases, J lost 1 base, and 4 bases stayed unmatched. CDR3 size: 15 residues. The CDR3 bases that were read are TGTGCCAGCAGTCCAGGGGGCGCGTCTGGAAATACG. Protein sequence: CASSPGGASGNT. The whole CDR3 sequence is CASSPGGASGNTLYF.

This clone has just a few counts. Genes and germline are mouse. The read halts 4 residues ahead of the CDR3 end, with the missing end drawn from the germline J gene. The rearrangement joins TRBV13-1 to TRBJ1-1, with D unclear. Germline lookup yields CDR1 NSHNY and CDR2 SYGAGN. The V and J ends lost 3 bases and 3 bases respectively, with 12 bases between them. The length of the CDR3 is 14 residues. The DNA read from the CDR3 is TGTGCCAGCAGTGGTGACCTGAGGGACACA. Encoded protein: CASSGDLRDT. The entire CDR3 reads CASSGDLRDTEVFF.

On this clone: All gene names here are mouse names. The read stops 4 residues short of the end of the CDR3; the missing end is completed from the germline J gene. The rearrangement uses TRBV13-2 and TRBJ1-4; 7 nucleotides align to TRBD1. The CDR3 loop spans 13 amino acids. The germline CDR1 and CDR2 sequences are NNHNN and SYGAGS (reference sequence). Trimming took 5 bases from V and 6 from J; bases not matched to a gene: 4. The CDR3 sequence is CASGTGRHERLFF. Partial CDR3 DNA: TGTGCCAGCGGGACAGGGAGGCACGAA.

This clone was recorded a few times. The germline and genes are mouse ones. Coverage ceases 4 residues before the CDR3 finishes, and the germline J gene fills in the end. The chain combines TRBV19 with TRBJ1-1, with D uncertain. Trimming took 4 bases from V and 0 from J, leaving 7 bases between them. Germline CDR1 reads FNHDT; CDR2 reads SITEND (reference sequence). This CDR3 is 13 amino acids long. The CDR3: CASSFQPNTEVFF. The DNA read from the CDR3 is TGTGCCAGCAGTTTCCAGCCAAACACA.

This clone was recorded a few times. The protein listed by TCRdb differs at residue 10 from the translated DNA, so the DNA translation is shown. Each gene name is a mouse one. The CDR3 protein is CASSYNSGNTLYF. The CDR3 bases that were read are TGTGCAAGCAGCTACAATTCTGGAAATACG. The J gene is TRBJ1-3, the V gene TRBV16; no clear D. The read ends 3 residues early relative to the CDR3; the germline J gene fills the gap. V was trimmed by 4 bases and J by 0 bases, leaving 4 bases between them. Germline CDR1 is SGHSA and CDR2 is FRNQAP. The CDR3 sequence is 13 residues long.

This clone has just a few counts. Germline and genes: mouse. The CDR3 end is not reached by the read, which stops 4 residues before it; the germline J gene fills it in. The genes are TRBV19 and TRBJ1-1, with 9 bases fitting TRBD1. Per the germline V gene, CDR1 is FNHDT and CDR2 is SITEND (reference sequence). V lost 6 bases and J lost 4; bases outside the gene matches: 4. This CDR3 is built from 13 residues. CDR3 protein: CASTGTGFTEVFF. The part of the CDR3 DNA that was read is TGTGCCAGCACCGGGACAGGGTTCACA.

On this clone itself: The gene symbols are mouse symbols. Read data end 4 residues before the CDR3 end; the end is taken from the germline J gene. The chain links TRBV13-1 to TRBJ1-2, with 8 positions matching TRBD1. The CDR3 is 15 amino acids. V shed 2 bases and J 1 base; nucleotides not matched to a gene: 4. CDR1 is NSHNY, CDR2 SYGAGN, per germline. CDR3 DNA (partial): TGTGCCAGCAGTGACACAGGGGGGAGAAACTCC. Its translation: CASSDTGGRNS. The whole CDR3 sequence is CASSDTGGRNSDYTF.

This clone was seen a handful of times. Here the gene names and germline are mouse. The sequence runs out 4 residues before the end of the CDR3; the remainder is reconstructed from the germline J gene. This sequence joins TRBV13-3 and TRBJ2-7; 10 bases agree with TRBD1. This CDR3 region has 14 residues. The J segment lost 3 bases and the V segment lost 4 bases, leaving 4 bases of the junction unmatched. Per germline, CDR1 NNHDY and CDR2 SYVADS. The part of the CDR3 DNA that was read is TGTGCCAGCAGTAGAAGGACAGGGGGCTAT. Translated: CASSRRTGGY. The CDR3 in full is CASSRRTGGYEQYF.

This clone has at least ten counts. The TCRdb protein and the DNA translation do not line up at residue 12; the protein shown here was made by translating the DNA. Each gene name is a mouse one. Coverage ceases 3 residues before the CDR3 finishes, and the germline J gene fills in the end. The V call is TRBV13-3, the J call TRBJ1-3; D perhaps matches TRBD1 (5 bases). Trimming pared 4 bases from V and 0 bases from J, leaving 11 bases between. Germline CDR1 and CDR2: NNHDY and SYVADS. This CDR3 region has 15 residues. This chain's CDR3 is CASSPWTPSGNTLYF. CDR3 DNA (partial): TGTGCCAGCAGTCCATGGACACCTTCTGGAAATACG.

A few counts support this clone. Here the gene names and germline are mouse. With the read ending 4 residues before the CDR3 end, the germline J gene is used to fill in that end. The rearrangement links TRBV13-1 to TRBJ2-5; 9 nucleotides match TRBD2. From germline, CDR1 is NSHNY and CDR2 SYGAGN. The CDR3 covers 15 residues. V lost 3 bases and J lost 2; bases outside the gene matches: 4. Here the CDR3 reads CASSGTGEPQDTQYF. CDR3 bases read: TGTGCCAGCAGTGGGACTGGGGAACCCCAAGAC.

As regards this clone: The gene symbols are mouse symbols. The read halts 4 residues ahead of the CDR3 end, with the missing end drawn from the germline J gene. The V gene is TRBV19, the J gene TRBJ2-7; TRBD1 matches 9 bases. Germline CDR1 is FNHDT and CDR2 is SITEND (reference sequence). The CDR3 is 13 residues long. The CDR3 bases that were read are TGTGCCAGCAGCGGGACAGGGCTATAT. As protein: CASSGTGLY. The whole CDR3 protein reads CASSGTGLYEQYF. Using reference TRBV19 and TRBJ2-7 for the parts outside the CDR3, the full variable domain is GGIITQTPKFLIGQEGQKLTLKCQQNFNHDTMYWYRQDSGKGLRLIYYSITENDLQKGDLSEGYDASREKKSSFSLTVTSAQKNEMAVFLCASSGTGLYEQYFGPGTRLTVL.

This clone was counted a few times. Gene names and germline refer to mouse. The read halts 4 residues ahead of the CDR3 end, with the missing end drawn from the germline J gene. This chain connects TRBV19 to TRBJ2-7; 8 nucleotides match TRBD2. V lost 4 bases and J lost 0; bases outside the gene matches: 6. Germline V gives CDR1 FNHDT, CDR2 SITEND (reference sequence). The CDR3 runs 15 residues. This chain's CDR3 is CASSPPLGGSYEQYF. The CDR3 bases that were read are TGTGCCAGCAGTCCTCCTCTGGGGGGCTCCTAT. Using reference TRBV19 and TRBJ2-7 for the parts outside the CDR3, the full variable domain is GGIITQTPKFLIGQEGQKLTLKCQQNFNHDTMYWYRQDSGKGLRLIYYSITENDLQKGDLSEGYDASREKKSSFSLTVTSAQKNEMAVFLCASSPPLGGSYEQYFGPGTRLTVL.

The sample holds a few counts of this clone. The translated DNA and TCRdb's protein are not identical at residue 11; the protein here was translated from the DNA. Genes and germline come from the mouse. The sequenced CDR3 bases are TGTGCCAGCAGTGATGCAAACAGGGATTCGCCC. Translating it yields CASSDANRDSP. The whole CDR3 sequence is CASSDANRDSPLYF. The rearrangement links TRBV13-1 to TRBJ1-6; perhaps TRBD1 as D (6 bases). Read coverage stops 3 residues before the CDR3 terminus; the germline J gene supplies the remainder. TRBJ1-6 is an ORF for which the function is uncertain. The CDR3 extends over 14 amino acids. Between the trimmed V and J ends, which lost 0 bases and 8 bases, there was a span of 9 bases. Looked up from germline, CDR1 is NSHNY and CDR2 is SYGAGN.

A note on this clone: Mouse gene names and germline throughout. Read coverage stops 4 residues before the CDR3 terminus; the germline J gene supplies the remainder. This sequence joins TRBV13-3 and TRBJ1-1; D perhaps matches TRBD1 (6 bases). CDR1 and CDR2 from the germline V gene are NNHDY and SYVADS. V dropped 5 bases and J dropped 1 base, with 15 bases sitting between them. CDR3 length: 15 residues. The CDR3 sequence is CASRVRGKGNTEVFF. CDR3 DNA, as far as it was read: TGTGCCAGCAGAGTCAGGGGAAAGGGAAACACA.

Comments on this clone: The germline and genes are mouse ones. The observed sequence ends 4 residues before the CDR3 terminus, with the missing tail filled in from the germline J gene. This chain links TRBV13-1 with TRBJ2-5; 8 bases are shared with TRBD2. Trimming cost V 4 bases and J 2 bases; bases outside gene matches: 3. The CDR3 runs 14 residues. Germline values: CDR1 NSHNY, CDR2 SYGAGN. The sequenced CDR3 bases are TGTGCCAGCAGTCTTGGGGGGGTCCAAGAC. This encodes CASSLGGVQD. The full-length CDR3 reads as CASSLGGVQDTQYF.